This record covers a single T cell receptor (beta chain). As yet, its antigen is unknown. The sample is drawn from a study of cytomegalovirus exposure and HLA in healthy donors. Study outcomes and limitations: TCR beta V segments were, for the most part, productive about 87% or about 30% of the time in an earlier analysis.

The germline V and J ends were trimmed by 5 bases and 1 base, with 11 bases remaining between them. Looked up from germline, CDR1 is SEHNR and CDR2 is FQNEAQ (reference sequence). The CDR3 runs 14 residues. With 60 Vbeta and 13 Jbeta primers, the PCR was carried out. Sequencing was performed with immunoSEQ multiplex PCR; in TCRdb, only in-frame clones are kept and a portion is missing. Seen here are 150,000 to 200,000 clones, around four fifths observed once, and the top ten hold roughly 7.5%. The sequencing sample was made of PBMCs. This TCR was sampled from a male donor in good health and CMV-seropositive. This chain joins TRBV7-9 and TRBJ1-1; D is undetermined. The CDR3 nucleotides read TGTGCCAGCAGCCTATTGACGGGGAACACTGAAGCTTTCTTT. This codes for CASSLLTGNTEAFF.